This record concerns one T cell receptor (beta chain) sequence. The data derive from a study of blood T cell repertoires in COVID-19. For the study at large: The United States, Italy and Spain provided the acute and convalescent COVID-19 samples. The cDNA or gDNA used as material had been derived from T cells, B-cell-depleted T cells, or PBMCs.

The CDR3 loop spans 14 amino acids. Germline V CDR1 and CDR2: KGHSH, LQKENI. V lost 2 bases and J 6 bases, leaving 10 bases between the germline ends. As handled by the study authors: Researchers report that nucleated cell counts were estimated from reference gene primer amplification. The method was immunoSEQ multiplex PCR; TCRdb's version includes in-frame clones alone and lacks a portion of them. V and J calls and clone size are given by that table; D and trimming were obtained from the DNA. The data contain over 75,000 clones, approximately 90% of them seen just once; the ten biggest clones take up under 2%.

The chain combines TRBV18 with TRBJ2-2, with D possibly being TRBD2 (6 bases). The sample comprised peripheral blood. The source is a man between 60 and 75 years old with acute or convalescent COVID-19. The CDR3 loop reads CASSPGGFAGELFF. Here the CDR3 DNA reads TGTGCCAGCTCACCAGGAGGGTTTGCCGGGGAGCTGTTTTTT.